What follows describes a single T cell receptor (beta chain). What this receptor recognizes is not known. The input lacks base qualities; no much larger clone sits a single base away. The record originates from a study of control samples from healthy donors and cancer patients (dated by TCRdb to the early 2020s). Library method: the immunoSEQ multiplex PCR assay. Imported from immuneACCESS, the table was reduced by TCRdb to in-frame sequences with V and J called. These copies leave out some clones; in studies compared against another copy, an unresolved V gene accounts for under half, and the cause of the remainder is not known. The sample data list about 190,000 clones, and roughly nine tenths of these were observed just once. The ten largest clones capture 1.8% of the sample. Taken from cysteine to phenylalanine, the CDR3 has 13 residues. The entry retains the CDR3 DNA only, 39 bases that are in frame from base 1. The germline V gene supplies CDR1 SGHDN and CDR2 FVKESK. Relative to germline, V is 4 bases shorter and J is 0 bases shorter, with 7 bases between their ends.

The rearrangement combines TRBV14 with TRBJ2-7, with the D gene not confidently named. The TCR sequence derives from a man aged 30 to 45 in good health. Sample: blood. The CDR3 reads CASSPFSSYEQYF. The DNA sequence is TGTGCCAGCAGCCCATTTAGCTCCTACGAGCAGTACTTC.